These 26 T cell receptor beta chains were sequenced from one sample in a study of blood T cell repertoires in COVID-19 (dated by TCRdb to 2018 to 2021). The library came from the immunoSEQ multiplex PCR assay. TCRdb re-hosts the immuneACCESS table, in-frame sequences only. Its copies lack some clones; in the studies checked, an unresolved V gene accounts for under half of them, and the cause for the rest is not known. The sample data list about 58,000 clones, and 85% to 90% of these were observed just once. Of the sample, about 1.5% is held by the ten largest clones. The sample taken for sequencing was peripheral blood. Every receptor here comes from a man in his 60s with acute or convalescent COVID-19.

The chain couples TRBV28 to TRBJ2-4; D possibly corresponds to TRBD2 (6 bases). This CDR3 region has 16 residues. Germline V gene data show CDR1 as MDHEN and CDR2 as SYDVKM. Trimming removed 6 bases at V and 0 bases at J, with 15 bases between. The CDR3 loop reads CASRPPGELAKNIQYF. CDR3 DNA: TGTGCCAGCAGGCCCCCGGGAGAGCTAGCCAAAAACATTCAGTACTTC.

The CDR3 bases are TGTGCCAGCAGCTTGGCAGGAGGTGACACTGAAGCTTTCTTT. It translates to CASSLAGGDTEAFF. V usage is TRBV5-4 and J usage is TRBJ1-1; no clear D. Trimming took 0 bases from V and 3 from J, leaving 9 bases between them. Germline V CDR1 and CDR2: SGHNT, YYREEE (reference sequence). CDR3 length: 14 residues.

The V call is TRBV9, the J call TRBJ1-2, with D uncertain. V was cut by 5 bases and J by 5 bases, with 13 bases left in between. The germline gives CDR1 SGDLS, CDR2 YYNGEE. CDR3 size: 13 residues. The CDR3 DNA reads TGTGCCAGCAGGGAGGAGGGAAGGTATGGCTACACCTTC. Translated: CASREEGRYGYTF.

V usage is TRBV9 and J usage is TRBJ1-3; D is unclear. The CDR3 covers 16 residues. Trimming took 4 bases from V and 4 from J, leaving 18 bases between them. Germline CDR1 SGDLS, CDR2 YYNGEE. The chain's CDR3 is CASSPGWGVSGNTIYF. DNA of the CDR3: TGTGCCAGCAGCCCCGGATGGGGAGTGTCCGGAAACACCATATATTTT.

The chain has TRBV5-6 and TRBJ2-1; a possible D gene is TRBD2 (6 bases). V was pared by 2 bases and J by 0 bases, with 15 bases between. The CDR3 contains 17 residues. Germline V CDR1 and CDR2: SGHDT, YYEEEE. The CDR3 DNA follows: TGTGCCAGCAGCTTTACCGGGAGCCTTAGCTCCTACAATGAGCAGTTCTTC. Its translation is CASSFTGSLSSYNEQFF.

This clone appeared once. The chain couples TRBV6-5 to TRBJ2-5, with D tentatively TRBD1 (6 bases). This CDR3 is built from 15 residues. CDR1 and CDR2 (germline): MNHEY, SVGAGI. Trimming left V 6 bases short and J 4 bases short, with 18 bases between. In DNA form, the CDR3 reads TGTGCCAGCAGCGCCCACAGGGATAGAGGAGAGACCCAGTACTTC. Amino acid sequence: CASSAHRDRGETQYF.

The chain combines TRBV14 with TRBJ2-1, with D tentatively TRBD2 (5 bases). Trimming removed 1 base from V and 10 bases from J, with 11 bases in between. CDR1 and CDR2 from the germline V gene are SGHDN and FVKESK. CDR3 length: 13 amino acids. The CDR3 sequence is CASSQGEFEEQFF. In DNA, the CDR3 is TGTGCCAGCAGCCAAGGGGAGTTCGAAGAGCAGTTCTTC.

The chain uses TRBV10-3 and TRBJ1-5; possibly TRBD1 for D (6 bases). CDR3 length equals 16 residues. Germline V CDR1 and CDR2: ENHRY, SYGVKD. V was trimmed by 0 bases and J by 4 bases, leaving 13 bases between them. CDR3 loop: CAISESPGRGNQPQHF. For the CDR3, the DNA is TGTGCCATCAGTGAGTCCCCGGGGAGGGGGAATCAGCCCCAGCATTTT.

The chain recombines TRBV27 with TRBJ2-7; weak D call: TRBD1 (5 bases). Germline-derived CDR1 and CDR2 are MNHEY and SMNVEV (reference sequence). The length of the CDR3 is 14 residues. Trimming left V 3 bases short and J 1 base short, with 10 bases between. The CDR3: CASSFLDSSYEQYF. As DNA, the CDR3 is TGTGCCAGCAGTTTCTTAGACAGTTCCTACGAGCAGTACTTC.

This chain's CDR3 is CSARGPYEQYF. CDR3 bases: TGCAGTGCTAGGGGGCCCTACGAGCAGTACTTC. This chain joins TRBV20-1 and TRBJ2-7; weak D call: TRBD1 (5 bases). Germline V lookup: CDR1 DFQATT, CDR2 SNEGSKA (reference sequence). CDR3 size: 11 residues. Trimming shortened V by 3 bases and J by 2 bases, and 5 bases separated the two germline ends.

The chain combines TRBV6-4 with TRBJ2-1; 8 nucleotides agree with TRBD1. The trim removed 8 bases at V and 6 bases at J, leaving 6 bases unmatched. This CDR3 spans 13 amino acids. Germline V CDR1 and CDR2: MRHNA, SNTAGT. The CDR3: CASESGQGNEQFF. CDR3 nucleotide sequence: TGTGCCAGCGAATCAGGACAGGGCAATGAGCAGTTCTTC.

V gene TRBV7-2 combines with J gene TRBJ2-6; 9 bases match TRBD2. The CDR3 sequence is 17 residues long. Trimming took 5 bases from V and 2 from J; bases not matched to a gene: 7. Per the germline V gene, CDR1 is SGHTA and CDR2 is FQGNSA. CDR3 bases: TGTGCCAGCAGCCCCCGGGCTAGCGGGACTGGGGCCAACGTCCTGACTTTC. Translation: CASSPRASGTGANVLTF.

J is TRBJ2-1 and V is TRBV5-1; maybe TRBD2 (6 bases). Germline loops: CDR1 SGHRS, CDR2 YFSETQ. V lost 0 bases, J lost 2 bases, and 9 bases lay in between. The CDR3 totals 15 residues. CDR3: CASSLAGDPYNEQFF. The CDR3, as DNA: TGCGCCAGCAGCTTGGCGGGGGACCCCTACAATGAGCAGTTCTTC.

The chain joins TRBV7-3 to TRBJ2-1, with unresolved D. V was cut by 5 bases and J by 4 bases, with 15 bases left in between. CDR1 SGHTA and CDR2 FQGTGA come from the germline V gene. CDR3 length: 15 amino acids. The CDR3 protein is CASSQIYTAYNEQFF. In nucleotides, the CDR3 is TGTGCCAGCAGCCAGATTTACACCGCTTACAATGAGCAGTTCTTC.

V and J are TRBV19 and TRBJ2-4, with TRBD1 as a possible D gene (5 bases). V was shortened by 5 bases and J by 8 bases, with 22 bases between the two germline ends. In germline, CDR1 is LNHDA, CDR2 SQIVND (reference sequence). CDR3 length equals 16 residues. The CDR3 reads CASSGEAIRGNYIQYF. The CDR3 nucleotides read TGTGCCAGTAGTGGAGAGGCCATTAGGGGTAATTACATTCAGTACTTC.

In regard to this clone: The same CDR3 also results from other DNA sequences found in this sample. CDR3 region: CASSLTGGSEQYF. The CDR3, as DNA: TGTGCCAGCAGCTTAACCGGAGGGTCCGAGCAGTACTTC. This chain connects TRBV7-3 to TRBJ2-7; a weak D match, TRBD2 (6 bases). Per the germline V gene, CDR1 is SGHTA and CDR2 is FQGTGA. The germline V and J ends were trimmed by 0 bases and 6 bases, with 9 bases remaining between them. The CDR3 contains 13 residues.

The V gene is TRBV27, the J gene TRBJ2-1; 11 positions agree with TRBD2. The germline V gene has CDR1 MNHEY and CDR2 SMNVEV (reference sequence). The CDR3 is 17 residues long. Trimming took 0 bases from V and 9 from J; bases not matched to a gene: 10. CDR3 nucleotide sequence: TGTGCCAGCAGTTTATCGAGAGGGACTAGCGGCCCGGGTGAGCAGTTCTTC. As protein: CASSLSRGTSGPGEQFF.

The chain has TRBV15 and TRBJ1-2; perhaps TRBD1 as D (6 bases). V lost 0 bases to trimming and J lost 3 bases, with 11 bases between them. Germline assignment: CDR1 LNHNV and CDR2 YYDKDF (reference sequence). The CDR3 length is 15 residues. Here the CDR3 DNA reads TGTGCCACCAGCAGAGATATTGCAGGGGACTATGGCTACACCTTC. Translated, it gives CATSRDIAGDYGYTF.

The chain is built from TRBV7-3 and TRBJ2-7; 7 bases match TRBD1. Germline V gives CDR1 SGHTA, CDR2 FQGTGA. V lost 2 bases and J lost 5; bases outside the gene matches: 9. This CDR3 contains 15 residues. The CDR3 DNA follows: TGTGCCAGCAGCTTAGAGGCCAGGGGGATCGACGAGCAGTACTTC. Translated, it gives CASSLEARGIDEQYF. Together with reference TRBV7-3 and TRBJ2-7, the CDR3 gives the full variable domain: GAGVSQTPSNKVTEKGKYVELRCDPISGHTALYWYRQSLGQGPEFLIYFQGTGAADDSGLPNDRFFAVRPEGSVSTLKIQRTERGDSAVYLCASSLEARGIDEQYFGPGTRLTVT.

This clone was counted once. DNA of the CDR3: TGTGCCAGCAGCCCGGGGGATCAGCCCCAGCATTTT. This sequence encodes CASSPGDQPQHF. The chain has TRBV7-9 and TRBJ1-5; the D gene is possibly TRBD1 (5 bases). Germline assignment: CDR1 SEHNR and CDR2 FQNEAQ (reference sequence). This CDR3 contains 12 residues. The V end was cut by 5 bases, the J end by 5 bases, with 7 bases between.

The chain has TRBV11-3 and TRBJ2-5, with a possible D match to TRBD2 (6 bases). The CDR3 sequence is 12 residues long. Looked up from germline, CDR1 is SGHNT and CDR2 is YENEEA. Trimming took 3 bases from V and 5 from J, leaving 7 bases between them. CDR3 sequence (DNA): TGTGCCAGCAGCTTGGCGGGGGAGACCCAGTACTTC. Protein sequence: CASSLAGETQYF.

The gene calls are TRBV5-1 and TRBJ1-3; 8 bases are shared with TRBD1. With 2 bases clipped from V and 3 bases from J, the junction kept 7 bases outside the gene matches. CDR1 is SGHRS and CDR2 is YFSETQ in the germline V gene. The CDR3 is made up of 16 amino acids. The CDR3 is CASSLTSGGNGNTIYF. The CDR3 coding sequence is TGCGCCAGCAGCTTAACGTCAGGGGGCAATGGAAACACCATATATTTT.

The rearrangement uses TRBV30 and TRBJ2-7; the D gene is possibly TRBD1 (5 bases). Germline V CDR1 and CDR2: GTSNPN, SVGIG (reference sequence). V gave up 4 bases and J gave up 7 bases, with 17 bases separating them. This CDR3 is built from 13 residues. The DNA of the CDR3 is TGTGCCTGGACAACTCGACAGAATGGGGAGCAGTACTTC. Translating it yields CAWTTRQNGEQYF.

DNA for the CDR3: TGCGCCAGCAGCTTGGCCCCCCTCGCGGGGGGGGAGACCCAGTACTTC. Protein product: CASSLAPLAGGETQYF. The V and J genes are TRBV5-1 and TRBJ2-5, with 9 bases that match TRBD2. The J segment lost 5 bases and the V segment lost 0 bases, leaving 8 bases of the junction unmatched. CDR1 is SGHRS, CDR2 YFSETQ, per germline. This CDR3 is built from 16 residues.

The chain joins TRBV7-6 to TRBJ2-1; TRBD2 matches 11 bases. This CDR3 has 16 amino acids. Germline CDR1 SGHVS, CDR2 FNYEAQ. J gave up 1 base and V 5 bases, and 4 bases lay outside the gene matches. The CDR3 sequence is CASSEGTSGSYNEQFF. CDR3 coding DNA: TGTGCCAGCAGCGAAGGGACTAGCGGTTCCTACAATGAGCAGTTCTTC. Full variable domain (outside the CDR3, taken from reference TRBV7-6 and TRBJ2-1): GAGVSQSPRYKVTKRGQDVALRCDPISGHVSLYWYRQALGQGPEFLTYFNYEAQQDKSGLPNDRFSAERPEGSISTLTIQRTEQRDSAMYRCASSEGTSGSYNEQFFGPGTRLTVL.

This clone was detected only once. V is TRBV5-1 and J is TRBJ2-7; possibly TRBD1 for D (5 bases). CDR1 SGHRS and CDR2 YFSETQ come from the germline V gene. This CDR3 is 13 amino acids long. Deletions cut 3 bases from V and 4 bases from J, with 11 bases between. CDR3: CASSSQGNYEQYF. CDR3 DNA sequence: TGCGCCAGCAGCTCGCAGGGAAATTACGAGCAGTACTTC.